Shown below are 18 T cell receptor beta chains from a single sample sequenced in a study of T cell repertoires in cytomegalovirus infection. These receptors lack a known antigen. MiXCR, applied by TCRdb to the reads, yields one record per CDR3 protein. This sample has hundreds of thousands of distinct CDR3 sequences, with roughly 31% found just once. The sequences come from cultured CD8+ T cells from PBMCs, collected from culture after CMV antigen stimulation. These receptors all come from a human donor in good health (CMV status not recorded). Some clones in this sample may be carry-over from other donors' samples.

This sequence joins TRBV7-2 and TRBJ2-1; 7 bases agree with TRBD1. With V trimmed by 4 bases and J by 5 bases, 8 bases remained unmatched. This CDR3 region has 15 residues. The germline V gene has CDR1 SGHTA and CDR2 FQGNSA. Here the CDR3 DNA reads TGTGCCAGCAGCTCTAGACAGGGCATCCACAATGAGCAGTTCTTC. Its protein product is CASSSRQGIHNEQFF.

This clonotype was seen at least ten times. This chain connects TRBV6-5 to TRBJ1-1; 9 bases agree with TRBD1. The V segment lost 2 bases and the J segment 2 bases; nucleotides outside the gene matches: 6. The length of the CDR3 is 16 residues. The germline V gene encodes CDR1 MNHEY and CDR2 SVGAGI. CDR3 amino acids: CASSYSGTGLNTEAFF. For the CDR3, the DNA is TGTGCCAGCAGTTACAGTGGGACAGGGTTAAACACTGAAGCTTTCTTT.

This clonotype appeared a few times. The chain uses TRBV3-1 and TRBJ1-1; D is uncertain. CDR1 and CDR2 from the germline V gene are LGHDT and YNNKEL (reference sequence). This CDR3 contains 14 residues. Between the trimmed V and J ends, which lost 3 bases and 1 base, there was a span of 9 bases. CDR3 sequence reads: CASSQSPGNTEAFF. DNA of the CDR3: TGTGCCAGCAGCCAGAGCCCCGGGAACACTGAAGCTTTCTTT.

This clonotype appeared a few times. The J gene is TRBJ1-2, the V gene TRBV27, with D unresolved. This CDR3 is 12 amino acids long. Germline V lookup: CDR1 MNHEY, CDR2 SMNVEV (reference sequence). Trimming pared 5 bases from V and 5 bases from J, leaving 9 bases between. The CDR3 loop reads CASSLTQYGYTF. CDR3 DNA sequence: TGTGCCAGCAGTCTCACACAATATGGCTACACCTTC.

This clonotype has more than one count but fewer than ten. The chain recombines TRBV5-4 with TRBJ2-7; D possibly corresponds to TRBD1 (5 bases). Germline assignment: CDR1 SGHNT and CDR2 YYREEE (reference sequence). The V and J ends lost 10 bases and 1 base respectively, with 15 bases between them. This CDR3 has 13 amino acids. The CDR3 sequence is CACTGHHSYEQYF. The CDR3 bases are TGTGCCTGCACTGGACACCATTCCTACGAGCAGTACTTC.

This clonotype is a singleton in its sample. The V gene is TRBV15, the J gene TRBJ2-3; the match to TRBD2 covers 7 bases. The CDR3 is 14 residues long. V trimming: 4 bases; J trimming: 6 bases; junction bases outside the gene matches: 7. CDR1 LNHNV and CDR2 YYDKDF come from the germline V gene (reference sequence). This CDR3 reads CATSNSREVDTQYF. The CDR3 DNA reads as TGTGCCACCAGCAACTCCCGGGAGGTCGATACGCAGTATTTT.

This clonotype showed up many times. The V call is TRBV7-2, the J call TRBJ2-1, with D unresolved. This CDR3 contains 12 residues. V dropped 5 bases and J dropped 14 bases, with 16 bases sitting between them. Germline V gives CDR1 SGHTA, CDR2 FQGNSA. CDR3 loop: CASSEISNWKFF. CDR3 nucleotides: TGTGCCAGCAGCGAGATTTCGAATTGGAAGTTCTTC.

CDR3 bases: TGTGCCAGCAGTTACGATTCCACAGGGTTGAACACTGAAGCTTTCTTT. Translation gives CASSYDSTGLNTEAFF. J is TRBJ1-1 and V is TRBV6-5; possibly TRBD1 for D (6 bases). V dropped 2 bases and J dropped 0 bases, with 13 bases sitting between them. Germline V gene sequence: CDR1 MNHEY, CDR2 SVGAGI. The CDR3 consists of 16 residues.

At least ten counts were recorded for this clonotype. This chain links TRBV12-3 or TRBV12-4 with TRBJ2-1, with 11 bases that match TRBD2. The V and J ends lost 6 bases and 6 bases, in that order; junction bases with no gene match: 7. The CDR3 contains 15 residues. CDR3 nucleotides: TGTGCCAGCAGACCCTTTAGCGGGGGGGCCAATGAGCAGTTCTTC. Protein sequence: CASRPFSGGANEQFF.

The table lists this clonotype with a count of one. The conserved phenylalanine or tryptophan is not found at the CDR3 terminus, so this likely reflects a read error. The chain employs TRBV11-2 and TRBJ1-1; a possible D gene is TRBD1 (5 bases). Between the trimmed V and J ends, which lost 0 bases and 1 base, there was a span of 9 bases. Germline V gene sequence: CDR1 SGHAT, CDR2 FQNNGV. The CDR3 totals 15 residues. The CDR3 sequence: CASSLDRGRNTEAFS. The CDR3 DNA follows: TGTGCCAGCAGCTTAGATCGGGGCAGGAACACTGAAGCTTTCTCT.

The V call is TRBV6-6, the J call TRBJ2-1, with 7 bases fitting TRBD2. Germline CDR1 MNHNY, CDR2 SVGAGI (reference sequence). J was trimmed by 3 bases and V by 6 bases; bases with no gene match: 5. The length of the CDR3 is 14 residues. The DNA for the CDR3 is TGTGCCAGCAGCCCTGCGGGGGTCTACAATGAGCAGTTCTTC. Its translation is CASSPAGVYNEQFF.

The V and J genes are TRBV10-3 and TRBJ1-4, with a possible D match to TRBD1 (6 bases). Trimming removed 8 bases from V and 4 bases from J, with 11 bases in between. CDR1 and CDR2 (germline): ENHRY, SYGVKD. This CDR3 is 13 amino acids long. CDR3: CAIGTGFNEKLFF. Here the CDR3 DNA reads TGTGCCATCGGTACAGGGTTTAATGAAAAACTGTTTTTT.

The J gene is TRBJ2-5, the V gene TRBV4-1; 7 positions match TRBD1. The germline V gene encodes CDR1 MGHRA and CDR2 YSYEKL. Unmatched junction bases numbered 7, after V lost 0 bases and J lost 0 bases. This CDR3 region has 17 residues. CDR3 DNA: TGCGCCAGCAGCCAAGAGCCGGGACAGAGGTACCAAGAGACCCAGTACTTC. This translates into CASSQEPGQRYQETQYF.

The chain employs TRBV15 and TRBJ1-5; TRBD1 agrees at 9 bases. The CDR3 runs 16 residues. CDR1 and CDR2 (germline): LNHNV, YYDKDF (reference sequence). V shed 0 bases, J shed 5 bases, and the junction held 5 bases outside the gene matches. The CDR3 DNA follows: TGTGCCACCAGCAGAGATGTCGGACAGGGGTATCAGCCCCAGCATTTT. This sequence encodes CATSRDVGQGYQPQHF.

The CDR3 loop is CASNPTHTEAFF. In DNA form, the CDR3 reads TGTGCCAGCAATCCGACGCACACTGAAGCTTTCTTT. The chain uses TRBV2 and TRBJ1-1, with unresolved D. The CDR3 runs 12 residues. The V gene's germline CDR1 is SNHLY and CDR2 FYNNEI. Trimming stripped 7 bases from V and 3 bases from J, with 9 bases between.

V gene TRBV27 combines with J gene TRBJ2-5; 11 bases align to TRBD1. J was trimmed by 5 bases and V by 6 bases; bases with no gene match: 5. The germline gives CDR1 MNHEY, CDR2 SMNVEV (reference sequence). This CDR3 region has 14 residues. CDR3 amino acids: CASSPGDRGETQYF. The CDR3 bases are TGTGCCAGCAGCCCTGGGGACAGGGGGGAGACCCAGTACTTC.

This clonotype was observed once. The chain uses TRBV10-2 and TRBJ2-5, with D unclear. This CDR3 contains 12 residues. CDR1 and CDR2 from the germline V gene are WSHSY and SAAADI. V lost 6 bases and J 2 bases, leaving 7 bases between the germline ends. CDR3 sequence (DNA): TGCGCCAGCAGGGCAGCTCAAGAGACCCAGTACTTC. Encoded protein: CASRAAQETQYF.

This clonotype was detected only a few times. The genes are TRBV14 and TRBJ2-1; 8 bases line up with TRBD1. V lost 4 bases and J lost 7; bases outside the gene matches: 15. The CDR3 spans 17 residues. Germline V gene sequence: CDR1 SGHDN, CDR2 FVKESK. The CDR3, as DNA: TGTGCCAGCAGCCGAAGCCAGACAGGGGTCGCCCGAAATGAGCAGTTCTTC. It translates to CASSRSQTGVARNEQFF.